The 21 T cell receptor beta chains below were found in one sample sequenced in a study of CD4 T cell repertoires in COVID-19 (dated by TCRdb to about 2021). No cognate antigen is known for these TCRs. The sample's time point label is to be understood as: sample from a COVID-19-recovered individual after infection. Cells were CFSE-labeled and stimulated with autologous monocytes plus recombinant SARS-CoV-2 spike or nucleoprotein to obtain antigen-reactive proliferating T cell lines. Libraries came from the immunoSEQ multiplex PCR assay. TCRdb limited this immuneACCESS table to in-frame rearrangements with V and J called. A share of clones is missing; checked studies link under half to unresolved V genes, and the rest is unexplained. This sample is represented by several hundred clones; approximately 23% of them were singletons. Of the sample, about 17% is held by the ten largest clones. The sample consisted of central memory CD4+ T cells, cultured in vitro, taken after recovery from COVID-19. The label giving this sample's cell subset or site can be read as: CD4+ T central memory cells. The receptors stem from a human donor who had COVID-19.

This clone is labeled as large. The genes are TRBV11-2 and TRBJ2-1, with unresolved D. CDR1 and CDR2 (germline): SGHAT, FQNNGV. Between the trimmed V and J ends, which lost 1 base and 5 bases, there was a span of 18 bases. CDR3 length: 17 amino acids. CDR3 in amino acids: CASSLVAGSTADNEQFF. For the CDR3, the DNA is TGTGCCAGCAGCTTAGTTGCCGGGTCTACGGCCGACAATGAGCAGTTCTTC.

Within the sample, this clone is large. The same CDR3 can be traced to other DNA sequences in this sample. Here the CDR3 DNA reads TGTGCCAGCAGTGTAGAGGGCTACGAGCAGTACGTC. Amino acids: CASSVEGYEQYV. The chain has TRBV2 and TRBJ2-7; D may be TRBD2 (5 bases). Germline CDR1 and CDR2: SNHLY and FYNNEI. The germline V and J ends were trimmed by 4 bases and 3 bases, with 7 bases remaining between them. There are 12 residues in the CDR3.

In its sample, this clone was seen a few times. V gene TRBV7-3 combines with J gene TRBJ1-5; 10 bases are shared with TRBD1. The V gene's germline CDR1 is SGHTA and CDR2 FQGTGA. With 4 bases clipped from V and 6 bases from J, the junction kept 3 bases outside the gene matches. The CDR3 loop spans 14 amino acids. The CDR3 region has the DNA TGTGCCAGCAGCTCGACAGGGGGCGTTCAGCCCCAGCATTTT. Amino acids: CASSSTGGVQPQHF.

This clone is termed medium-sized. The rearrangement joins TRBV6-2 or TRBV6-3 to TRBJ1-2, with 10 bases matching TRBD1. Germline V CDR1 and CDR2: MNHEY, SVGEGT. There are 15 residues in the CDR3. The J segment lost 6 bases and the V segment lost 3 bases, leaving 7 bases of the junction unmatched. CDR3 region: CASSYPGQGEHGYTF. The DNA for the CDR3 is TGTGCCAGCAGTTATCCCGGACAGGGGGAGCATGGCTACACCTTC.

The chain employs TRBV7-3 and TRBJ2-5; 10 positions match TRBD2. CDR3 length equals 14 residues. Per the germline V gene, CDR1 is SGHTA and CDR2 is FQGTGA. J was trimmed by 4 bases and V by 5 bases; bases with no gene match: 4. Here the CDR3 reads CASSRGLAAETQYF. CDR3 bases: TGTGCCAGCAGCCGTGGACTAGCGGCAGAGACCCAGTACTTC.

By share of the sample, this clone is medium-sized (0.01 to 0.1%). The chain combines TRBV6-5 with TRBJ2-1; 7 bases are a match to TRBD2. Germline lookup yields CDR1 MNHEY and CDR2 SVGAGI. The CDR3 totals 12 residues. Trimming at V came to 0 bases and at J to 15 bases, leaving 5 bases not matched to a gene. The CDR3 loop is CASSYSRGRRFF. CDR3 DNA sequence: TGTGCCAGCAGTTACTCGCGGGGGAGGAGGTTCTTC.

By share of the sample, this clone is large. The chain carries TRBV5-4 and TRBJ1-6; D gene uncertain. The germline gives CDR1 SGHNT, CDR2 YYREEE (reference sequence). This CDR3 has 13 amino acids. V lost 4 bases and J lost 7, with 9 bases in between. CDR3 nucleotide sequence: TGTGCCAGCAGCGGTCTCTCGAATTCACCCCTCCACTTT. Protein: CASSGLSNSPLHF.

Only a few counts were recorded for this clone. This chain links TRBV3-1 (or the pseudogene TRBV3-2) with TRBJ2-5; either TRBD1 or TRBD2 may fit D (6 bases each). Trimming shortened V by 4 bases and J by 5 bases, and 14 bases separated the two germline ends. This CDR3 comprises 14 residues. Germline V gene sequence: CDR1 LGHDT, CDR2 YNNKEL (reference sequence). CDR3 sequence reads: CASSPPGAGETQYF. The CDR3, as DNA: TGTGCCAGCAGCCCTCCGGGGGCGGGGGAGACCCAGTACTTC.

The chain links TRBV7-6 to TRBJ1-2; D gene uncertain. The CDR3 runs to 13 residues. CDR1 and CDR2 (germline): SGHVS, FNYEAQ. Trimming pared 4 bases from V and 8 bases from J, leaving 14 bases between. CDR3 nucleotide sequence: TGTGCCAGCAGCTCGGTAGGAGGCGGGGGCTACACCTTC. It translates to CASSSVGGGGYTF.

This clone counts as large (0.1 to 1%). The chain has TRBV6-2 or TRBV6-3 and TRBJ2-3; 7 bases are shared with TRBD2. With 6 bases clipped from V and 2 bases from J, the junction kept 5 bases outside the gene matches. There are 14 residues in the CDR3. Germline loops: CDR1 MNHEY, CDR2 SVGEGT. This CDR3 is CASSPRGDTDTQYF. The CDR3 coding sequence is TGTGCCAGCAGCCCCCGGGGGGACACAGATACGCAGTATTTT.

In the case of this clone: Distinct nucleotide sequences in the sample also encode this CDR3. The gene calls are TRBV9 and TRBJ2-1; no clear D gene. CDR3 length equals 15 residues. Germline V gene sequence: CDR1 SGDLS, CDR2 YYNGEE. V lost 0 bases, J lost 3 bases, and 10 bases lay in between. The CDR3 DNA is TGTGCCAGCAGCGTAGCGTCGGCAAGCTACAATGAGCAGTTCTTC. Its protein is CASSVASASYNEQFF.

This chain connects TRBV1 to TRBJ2-3; the listed D gene, TRBD2, was not tested against the DNA. TRBV1 is a pseudogene segment. This CDR3 is 18 amino acids long. CDR3 bases: TGCACCAGCAGCCAAGGAAGGAACGGGAGGAGAGAAGGAGATACGCAGTATTTT. Translated, it gives CTSSQGRNGRREGDTQYF.

The rearrangement uses TRBV2 and TRBJ2-2, with no clear D. The CDR3 sequence is 15 residues long. CDR1 and CDR2 from the germline V gene are SNHLY and FYNNEI. V gave up 0 bases and J gave up 4 bases, with 9 bases separating them. CDR3 in amino acids: CASSEAGRSTGELFF. Written as DNA, the CDR3 is TGTGCCAGCAGTGAAGCTGGACGGTCCACCGGGGAGCTGTTTTTT.

This clone is large (0.1 to 1%) in the sample. The rearrangement joins TRBV6-2 or TRBV6-3 to TRBJ1-1; a possible D gene is TRBD1 (5 bases). The germline gives CDR1 MNHEY, CDR2 SVGEGT. There are 17 residues in the CDR3. The V and J ends lost 2 bases and 2 bases respectively, with 18 bases between them. Here the CDR3 DNA reads TGTGCCAGCAGTTACAGCCTGGCAGGGCGACCTAACACTGAAGCTTTCTTT. Translated, it gives CASSYSLAGRPNTEAFF.

The CDR3 loop reads CASSDSGPAVEKLFF. DNA for the CDR3: TGTGCCAGTAGCGACTCCGGGCCGGCGGTTGAAAAACTGTTTTTT. This rearrangement joins TRBV19 to TRBJ1-4; D is unresolved. There are 15 residues in the CDR3. Trimming took off 6 bases at V and 7 bases at J, with 18 bases between the two ends. In germline, CDR1 is LNHDA, CDR2 SQIVND (reference sequence). Complete variable domain (other parts from reference TRBV19 and TRBJ1-4): DGGITQSPKYLFRKEGQNVTLSCEQNLNHDAMYWYRQDPGQGLRLIYYSQIVNDFQKGDIAEGYSVSREKKESFPLTVTSAQKNPTAFYLCASSDSGPAVEKLFFGSGTQLSVL.

This clone has only a few counts. This chain uses TRBV11-2 with TRBJ2-7; possibly TRBD1 for D (6 bases). Looked up from germline, CDR1 is SGHAT and CDR2 is FQNNGV. The V end lost 7 bases, the J end lost 4 bases, and 17 bases lay between the germline ends. There are 14 residues in the CDR3. CDR3 nucleotides: TGTGCCAGCAACCGGGACACACCAATTTACGAGCAGTACTTC. Protein: CASNRDTPIYEQYF.

This clone counts as hyperexpanded. J is TRBJ2-2 and V is TRBV5-6, with a weak D call TRBD2 (5 bases). With 6 bases removed from V and 4 bases from J, the gap between germline ends came to 10 bases. The V gene's germline CDR1 is SGHDT and CDR2 YYEEEE. The CDR3 sequence is 13 residues long. This chain's CDR3 is CASTTGFTGELFF. For the CDR3, the DNA is TGTGCCAGCACCACGGGGTTCACCGGGGAGCTGTTTTTT.

This clone was observed a handful of times. This chain uses TRBV19 with TRBJ1-1; 7 nucleotides line up with TRBD1. Germline loops: CDR1 LNHDA, CDR2 SQIVND (reference sequence). The ends lost 7 bases at V and 3 bases at J; junction bases unmatched: 8. This CDR3 comprises 14 residues. CDR3 nucleotides: TGTGCCAGTAAAAAAACAGGGGTCGACACTGAAGCTTTCTTT. Encoded protein: CASKKTGVDTEAFF.

This clone was detected only a few times. The chain employs TRBV9 and TRBJ2-6; D ambiguous. The CDR3 totals 15 residues. Trimming stripped 7 bases from V and 2 bases from J, with 13 bases between. The germline gives CDR1 SGDLS, CDR2 YYNGEE. Here the CDR3 DNA reads TGTGCCAGCTCGAACCCGGACCCTGGGGCCAACGTCCTGACTTTC. Its protein is CASSNPDPGANVLTF.

There are a few counts of this clone. The V call is TRBV11-2, the J call TRBJ2-7; TRBD2 agrees at 10 bases. The CDR3 is 15 residues long. Per germline, CDR1 SGHAT and CDR2 FQNNGV. The CDR3 coding sequence is TGTGCCAGCAGCTCCCAGGGAGCGGGAGGGCCTCCTTCCGCCGTC. Amino acid sequence: CASSSQGAGGPPSAV.

This rearrangement joins TRBV6-2 or TRBV6-3 to TRBJ2-1, with 7 bases lining up with TRBD2. There are 16 residues in the CDR3. The germline gives CDR1 MNHEY, CDR2 SVGEGT. V gave up 4 bases and J gave up 4 bases; unmatched junction bases: 10. CDR3 DNA sequence: TGTGCCAGCAGTTCTCGTGCGGGGGTCTTTTACAATGAGCAGTTCTTC. As protein: CASSSRAGVFYNEQFF.